The rows below give T cell receptor beta chains drawn from one sample of a study of blood T cell repertoires in COVID-19. Using immunoSEQ multiplex PCR, the repertoire was profiled, and TCRdb retains in-frame clones only, with some absent. Seen here are around 220,000 clones, just over 90% observed once, and the top ten hold around 2%. The sample consisted of PBMCs or T cells enriched from blood (not recorded which). These TCRs come from a woman between 18 and 29 years old who had recovered from COVID-19. Each CDR3 is given with its conserved first and last residue. Each record gives: J gene, V gene, D gene, CDR3 protein. A D gene is named only where the DNA matches it firmly.

TRBJ1-2 | TRBV10-2 | NA | CASSARDRFDGYTF
TRBJ1-1 | TRBV5-1 | NA | CASSSMGGFGNTEAFF
TRBJ1-1 | TRBV18 | TRBD1 | CASFSTGTRSEAFF
TRBJ1-3 | TRBV10-3 | NA | CAIGTEPGNTIYF
TRBJ1-6 | TRBV13 | TRBD1 | CASSLGTGGSPLHF
TRBJ1-2 | TRBV11-3 | NA | CASSLVRAGYGYTF
TRBJ2-7 | TRBV3-1/TRBV3-2 | NA | CASSLDTRRYEQYF
TRBJ2-1 | TRBV5-1 | TRBD2 | CASSLASGGYNEQFF
TRBJ2-7 | TRBV15 | NA | CATSRDDTLVPRHEQYF
TRBJ2-5 | TRBV3-1/TRBV3-2 | TRBD2 | CASSQELAGPRETQYF
TRBJ1-2 | TRBV5-1 | TRBD1 | CASSTGGYGYTF
TRBJ2-5 | TRBV24-1 | TRBD2 | CATSGTSGGKETQYF
TRBJ1-4 | TRBV29-1 | NA | CSVGQSTTKNEKLFF
TRBJ2-7 | TRBV28 | NA | CASSQKVAGRGEQYF
TRBJ2-7 | TRBV28 | TRBD2 | CASSQGGTSLSYEQYF
TRBJ2-2 | TRBV11-2 | NA | CASSQQLGVTGELFF
TRBJ2-7 | TRBV2 | NA | CASTGAYEQYF
TRBJ2-3 | TRBV27 | NA | CASNKGSGWTDTQYF
TRBJ1-1 | TRBV19 | NA | CASSIQSTVSAEAFF
TRBJ1-4 | TRBV6-5 | NA | CASSYSIGATNEKLFF
TRBJ1-5 | TRBV12-3/TRBV12-4 | NA | CASSTTGNQPQHF
TRBJ2-3 | TRBV7-3 | NA | CASSPNTDTQYF
TRBJ1-2 | TRBV5-1 | TRBD1 | CASSLRGQNYGYTF
TRBJ2-7 | TRBV28 | NA | CASSPGGLAQEQYF
TRBJ1-2 | TRBV5-6 | NA | CASSLDRTIFYGYTF
TRBJ2-1 | TRBV2 | NA | CASSAGTYNEQFF
TRBJ1-6 | TRBV19 | TRBD1 | CATQTGTGGSPLHF
TRBJ1-2 | TRBV7-2 | NA | CASSLASGQSYGYTF
TRBJ2-2 | TRBV9 | TRBD2 | CASSPSGGAGGELFF
TRBJ1-1 | TRBV9 | NA | CASSPPGLTNTEAFF
TRBJ2-6 | TRBV7-9 | TRBD2 | CASSPSGAGANVLTF
TRBJ2-1 | TRBV29-1 | TRBD2 | CSVAGTSGSYNEQFF
TRBJ1-2 | TRBV2 | NA | CASRTAGTIVNYGYTF
TRBJ1-2 | TRBV28 | TRBD1 | CASSRRQGNYGYTF
TRBJ1-6 | TRBV3-1/TRBV3-2 | TRBD1 | CASSPGTANSPLHF
TRBJ1-2 | TRBV18 | TRBD1 | CASSPTGQGARGYTF
TRBJ1-1 | TRBV19 | TRBD1 | CASSGDRVVTEAFF
TRBJ2-1 | TRBV2 | TRBD2 | CASSGTSVYNEQFF
TRBJ2-1 | TRBV7-8 | TRBD2 | CASSPNSGSSYNEQFF
TRBJ1-5 | TRBV19 | TRBD1 | CASSIGQGGNQPQHF
TRBJ1-4 | TRBV5-1 | NA | CASSPGQHNEKLFF
TRBJ1-1 | TRBV11-2 | NA | CASTVGGTEAFF
TRBJ2-2 | TRBV10-3 | TRBD1 | CALRTDRGPGELFF
TRBJ2-5 | TRBV7-3 | NA | CASSLGERETQYF
TRBJ2-7 | TRBV7-2 | TRBD2 | CASSPLRTGGYLLIEQYF